One and the same sample provided the 8 T cell receptor beta chains below, sequenced in a study of cytomegalovirus exposure and HLA in healthy donors. With 60 Vbeta and 13 Jbeta primers, the PCR was carried out. Repertoires were generated with immunoSEQ multiplex PCR, while TCRdb's copy carries only in-frame clones and drops some. The table includes about 99,000 clones, approximately 79% detected once. Input material: PBMCs. All receptors derive from a man aged 60 to 69 in good health and CMV-seropositive.

The V call is TRBV5-1, the J call TRBJ2-1, with 12 positions matching TRBD2. In germline, CDR1 is SGHRS, CDR2 YFSETQ. The CDR3 is made up of 15 amino acids. With 2 bases clipped from V and 8 bases from J, the junction kept 5 bases outside the gene matches. The CDR3 DNA reads as TGCGCCAGCAGCTTTGGGTCTAGCGGGGGGGATGAGCAGTTCTTC. This sequence encodes CASSFGSSGGDEQFF. The entire variable domain, with the rest obtained from reference TRBV5-1 and TRBJ2-1, is as follows: KAGVTQTPRYLIKTRGQQVTLSCSPISGHRSVSWYQQTPGQGLQFLFEYFSETQRNKGNFPGRFSGRQFSNSRSEMNVSTLELGDSALYLCASSFGSSGGDEQFFGPGTRLTVL.

The rearrangement links TRBV29-1 to TRBJ1-1, with D perhaps TRBD1 (6 bases). The germline V and J ends were trimmed by 6 bases and 0 bases, with 14 bases remaining between them. Germline V gene sequence: CDR1 SQVTM, CDR2 ANQGSEA. The CDR3 is 14 residues long. The CDR3 DNA reads TGCAGCGTCACAGGGCACATCATGAACACTGAAGCTTTCTTT. The encoded protein is CSVTGHIMNTEAFF.

This chain connects TRBV29-1 to TRBJ2-3; tentative D call: TRBD1 (5 bases). This CDR3 comprises 12 residues. Germline-derived CDR1 and CDR2 are SQVTM and ANQGSEA. V was shortened by 3 bases and J by 4 bases, with 8 bases between the two germline ends. The chain's CDR3 is CSVEDNPDTQYF. CDR3 DNA sequence: TGCAGCGTTGAGGACAATCCAGATACGCAGTATTTT.

This chain links TRBV7-2 with TRBJ1-6; 7 bases line up with TRBD1. Germline CDR1 reads SGHTA; CDR2 reads FQGNSA. Trimming took 0 bases from V and 7 from J; bases not matched to a gene: 3. The CDR3 runs 15 residues. The DNA for the CDR3 is TGTGCCAGCAGCTTAGCGCTACAGGGGAATTCACCCCTCCACTTT. Translating gives CASSLALQGNSPLHF.

The chain combines TRBV6-1 with TRBJ1-3, with D possibly matching TRBD1 (6 bases). The CDR3 loop spans 15 amino acids. Germline V gene sequence: CDR1 MNHNS, CDR2 SASEGT. V shed 5 bases and J shed 0 bases, with 11 bases lying between them. CDR3 nucleotide sequence: TGTGCCAGCAGTCCCCGGGACAACTCTGGAAACACCATATATTTT. Amino acid sequence: CASSPRDNSGNTIYF.

The J gene is TRBJ2-1, the V gene TRBV2, with 9 bases fitting TRBD2. The CDR3 is 15 residues long. CDR1 is SNHLY and CDR2 is FYNNEI in the germline V gene. V gave up 6 bases and J gave up 9 bases; unmatched junction bases: 12. Here the CDR3 reads CASRELAGPTGEQFF. The CDR3 DNA reads TGTGCCAGCAGGGAACTAGCGGGCCCCACGGGTGAGCAGTTCTTC.

The chain employs TRBV9 and TRBJ2-2, with D perhaps matching TRBD1 (6 bases). V lost 1 base to trimming and J lost 7 bases, with 14 bases between them. The CDR3 has 15 amino acids. Germline V CDR1 and CDR2: SGDLS, YYNGEE. Here the CDR3 reads CASSVQGLSGGELFF. The CDR3 nucleotides read TGTGCCAGCAGCGTACAGGGGCTATCGGGCGGGGAGCTGTTTTTT.

The V call is TRBV5-1, the J call TRBJ2-3; 9 bases fit TRBD2. CDR3 length: 14 amino acids. J lost 4 bases, V lost 4 bases, and 4 bases had no gene match. Germline V lookup: CDR1 SGHRS, CDR2 YFSETQ. CDR3 nucleotides: TGCGCCAGCAGCACGATAGCGGGGGCAGATACGCAGTATTTT. Translating gives CASSTIAGADTQYF.